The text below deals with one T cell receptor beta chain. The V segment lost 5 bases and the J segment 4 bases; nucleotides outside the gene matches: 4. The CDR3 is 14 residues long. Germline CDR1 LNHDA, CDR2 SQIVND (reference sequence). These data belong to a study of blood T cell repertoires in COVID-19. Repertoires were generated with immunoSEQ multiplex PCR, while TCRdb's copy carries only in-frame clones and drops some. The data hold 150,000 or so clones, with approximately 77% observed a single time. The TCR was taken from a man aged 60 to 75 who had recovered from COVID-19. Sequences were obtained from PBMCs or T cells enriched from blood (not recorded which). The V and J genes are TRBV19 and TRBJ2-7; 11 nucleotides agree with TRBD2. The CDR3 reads CASSATSGVYEQYF. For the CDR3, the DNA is TGTGCCAGTAGTGCGACTAGCGGGGTATACGAGCAGTACTTC.